The clone carrying this TCR beta chain occurred many times. Antigen specificity is unknown. TCR beta CDR3 region amplification was performed from RNA transcripts. The HTBI primer set was used in a first-round RT-PCR of the TCR CDR3. Each CDR3 protein is one row after TCRdb ran MiXCR on the multiplex PCR reads. The sample records 360,000 or so distinct CDR3 sequences, 15% to 20% being singletons. This record comes from a study of T cells in Graves' hyperthyroidism and ophthalmopathy. Study conclusions and caveats: Most clonotypes expanded in thyroid above 0.001 were likewise present in blood.

Lactation, pregnancy, other autoimmune disease or uncontrolled infection excluded patients. Based on clinical symptoms, serum thyroxine and TRAb, thyroid ultrasound and orbital computed tomography, diagnoses were reached. The CDR3 is 14 amino acids. CDR1 SQVTM and CDR2 ANQGSEA come from the germline V gene. V lost 4 bases and J 7 bases, leaving 17 bases between the germline ends. The rearrangement links TRBV29-1 to TRBJ1-5; D ambiguous. The origin of this receptor is a woman in her forties with Graves' ophthalmopathy. The sequenced sample consisted of blood. The CDR3 DNA sequence: TGCAGCGTTGTAGATAAGGGTTCGAGGCAGCCCCAGCATTTT. It is translated as CSVVDKGSRQPQHF.